This T cell receptor (beta chain) was captured in a study of personalized T cell therapy for brain tumors (dated by TCRdb to the early 2020s). Looking at the study overall: By uniting sequencing of tumor DNA/RNA and proteomic profiling via mass spectrometry, a proteogenomic approach pinpointed peptides restricted to the tumor.

About this clone: No antigen is known for it. Base quality data are lacking; no much larger clone is found one base away.

An RNeasy Mini Kit was used to extract RNA from the peptide-stimulated T cells, and the extracted RNA was used as input for TCR beta CDR3 sequencing. The immunoSEQ platform was used at survey-level resolution to carry out TCR Vbeta CDR3 sequencing. The study's processing was this. The sequence results were analyzed and compiled using immunoSEQ ANALYZER v3.0. TCRdb retrieved this table from immuneACCESS and kept in-frame rearrangements only. Not all clones are present; in checked studies, unresolved V genes account for under half, and no reason is known for the remainder. V, J and clone size were drawn from that table, and D and trimming were deduced from the DNA. The sample contains 1,500 to 2,000 clones, less than 25% of them found a single time. The top ten clones comprise about 41% of the sample. V sheds 1 base and J sheds 5 bases, leaving 11 bases between their ends. The CDR3, cysteine through phenylalanine, is 15 amino acids long. Of the read, only the CDR3 DNA is kept; its 45 bases are in frame from base 1. Reading the germline V gene (reference sequence) gives CDR1 LGHDT and CDR2 YNNKEL.

Ficoll density gradient centrifugation was used to isolate PBMCs, and the adherent monocytes were then differentiated into dendritic cells using IL-4 and GM-CSF. Non-adherent cells were co-cultured with irradiated peptide-loaded DCs at a 1:10 ratio, and the proliferating cells were restimulated on day 7 with fresh peptide-loaded DCs. For the first stimulation the culture received IL-6, IL-7, IL-12 and IL-15, the second stimulation used IL-7 plus IL-2, and the third used IL-2 alone. Cryopreservation was applied to the expanded cells used for TCR sequencing. The receptor was isolated from a human donor with medulloblastoma. The sample taken for sequencing was a T cell product expanded with peptides in culture. Recombination joined TRBV3-1 (or the pseudogene TRBV3-2) with TRBJ1-4; the D gene is not confidently resolved. The CDR3 corresponds to CASSQGAGINEKLFF. The nucleotides are TGTGCCAGCAGCCAAGGTGCGGGGATAAATGAAAAACTGTTTTTT.